This T cell receptor (beta chain) was sequenced in a study of Graves' ophthalmopathy and Graves' hyperthyroidism. Enrollment excluded any patients with other autoimmune diseases, uncontrolled infections, pregnancy or lactation. It was on clinical symptoms, serum thyroxine, TRAb, thyroid ultrasound and orbital computed tomography that diagnosis relied. Researchers took RNA transcripts and amplified TCR beta CDR3 regions from them. Second-round multiplex PCR came after a first-round RT-PCR that employed HTBI primers. Via MiXCR, TCRdb re-called the multiplex PCR reads, giving one row per CDR3 protein. This sample has about 220,000 distinct CDR3 sequences, with 20% to 25% found just once. This clonotype was recorded a few times. The CDR3 length is 16 residues. V lost 3 bases and J 0 bases, leaving 12 bases between the germline ends. CDR1 is LGHDT, CDR2 YNNKEL, per germline (reference sequence).

The V gene is TRBV3-1, the J gene TRBJ1-3; D ambiguous. This clonotype originated in a woman aged 50 to 60 with Graves' ophthalmopathy. The sequenced sample consisted of peripheral blood. CDR3 DNA: TGTGCCAGCAGCCACGGCAGTTCCATCTCTGGAAACACCATATATTTT. Its translation is CASSHGSSISGNTIYF.